Only a few counts were recorded for the clone carrying this T cell receptor (beta chain). These data are taken from a study of shared clonotypes between healthy human individuals. The germline V gene has CDR1 SEHNR and CDR2 FQNEAQ (reference sequence). CDR3 length equals 14 residues. Trimming removed 5 bases from V and 4 bases from J, with 12 bases in between. Data came from immunoSEQ multiplex PCR; TCRdb stores just in-frame clones and leaves some out. This sample has about 980,000 clones, with approximately 80% found just once. The clonotype originates from a man younger than 30 in good health. Sequenced: memory CD4+ T cells sorted from blood. Subset defined: CD45RA-negative fraction. The chain joins TRBV7-9 to TRBJ1-3, with D unresolved. CDR3 sequence reads: CASSPSLGGNTIYF. In nucleotides, the CDR3 is TGTGCCAGCAGCCCAAGCCTGGGAGGAAACACCATATATTTT.